Below, 16 T cell receptor beta chains from the same sample are listed, as sequenced in a study of cytomegalovirus exposure and HLA in healthy donors. The study ran its PCR with 60 Vbeta and 13 Jbeta primers. Here immunoSEQ multiplex PCR was the method, and the copy in TCRdb shows in-frame clones only, minus some. The table has 150,000 to 200,000 clones, around three quarters seen once. The sequencing sample was made of PBMCs. Receptors were obtained from a woman in her 30s in good health and CMV-seropositive.

The rearrangement joins TRBV10-1 to TRBJ2-5; 12 bases fit TRBD1. After removal of 4 bases from V and 2 bases from J, the junction contained 8 bases not matched to a gene. This CDR3 has 17 residues. CDR1 and CDR2 from the germline V gene are WNHNN and SYGVQD (reference sequence). The DNA for the CDR3 is TGCGCCAGCAGTGCACCGGGACAGGGGGCGCGTCAAGAGACCCAGTACTTC. Residues: CASSAPGQGARQETQYF.

The chain recombines TRBV5-1 with TRBJ2-3, with 7 bases fitting TRBD2. The CDR3 totals 16 residues. The V gene's germline CDR1 is SGHRS and CDR2 YFSETQ. The V gene end was trimmed by 0 bases and the J gene end by 1 base; junction bases not matched to a gene: 5. The CDR3 nucleotides read TGCGCCAGCAGCTTGGGCGGGACTATCGGCACAGATACGCAGTATTTT. Amino acids: CASSLGGTIGTDTQYF.

This clone was observed a handful of times. The V gene is TRBV15, the J gene TRBJ2-7; 7 bases are shared with TRBD1. J gave up 1 base and V 5 bases, and 11 bases lay outside the gene matches. The CDR3 sequence is 16 residues long. CDR1 LNHNV and CDR2 YYDKDF come from the germline V gene (reference sequence). CDR3: CATSGFWTGSSYEQYF. CDR3 coding DNA: TGTGCCACCAGCGGCTTTTGGACAGGATCATCCTACGAGCAGTACTTC.

The rearrangement links TRBV5-6 to TRBJ2-3; 8 bases align to TRBD1. The CDR3 sequence is 16 residues long. From germline, CDR1 is SGHDT and CDR2 YYEEEE. V shed 4 bases and J 1 base; nucleotides not matched to a gene: 8. The CDR3 region has the DNA TGTGCCAGCAGCCTCGAGGACAGGGACGGCACAGATACGCAGTATTTT. This sequence encodes CASSLEDRDGTDTQYF. Full variable domain (outside the CDR3, taken from reference TRBV5-6 and TRBJ2-3): DAGVTQSPTHLIKTRGQQVTLRCSPKSGHDTVSWYQQALGQGPQFIFQYYEEEERQRGNFPDRFSGHQFPNYSSELNVNALLLGDSALYLCASSLEDRDGTDTQYFGPGTRLTVL.

The genes are TRBV7-2 and TRBJ2-7; D is perhaps TRBD2 (6 bases). The CDR3 spans 13 residues. The germline CDR1 and CDR2 sequences are SGHTA and FQGNSA. The V and J ends lost 2 bases and 4 bases respectively, with 9 bases between them. The CDR3 DNA follows: TGTGCCAGCAGCTTAATTGCGGGGTACGAGCAGTACTTC. Translating gives CASSLIAGYEQYF.

V usage is TRBV5-1 and J usage is TRBJ2-3, with 10 bases lining up with TRBD2. CDR3 length: 15 residues. Germline loops: CDR1 SGHRS, CDR2 YFSETQ. V lost 4 bases to trimming and J lost 3 bases; unmatched junction nucleotides: 5. CDR3 bases: TGCGCCAGCAGCACCGGACTAGCGGAGACAGATACGCAGTATTTT. Encoded protein: CASSTGLAETDTQYF.

This clone was seen a handful of times. The chain has TRBV6-4 and TRBJ1-1; 10 bases agree with TRBD1. V trimming: 4 bases; J trimming: 6 bases; junction bases outside the gene matches: 5. This CDR3 region has 14 residues. In germline, CDR1 is MRHNA, CDR2 SNTAGT. This chain's CDR3 is CASSGDRGAAEAFF. The CDR3 DNA sequence: TGTGCCAGCAGTGGGGACAGGGGAGCGGCTGAAGCTTTCTTT.

The chain recombines TRBV28 with TRBJ1-2, with D perhaps matching TRBD1 (6 bases). V lost 6 bases to trimming and J lost 8 bases, with 16 bases between them. This CDR3 has 13 residues. Germline loops: CDR1 MDHEN, CDR2 SYDVKM. The CDR3 nucleotides read TGTGCCAGCAGCCCAGGGGAATACTTCGGCTACACCTTC. Amino acid sequence: CASSPGEYFGYTF.

J is TRBJ2-7 and V is TRBV5-6; D unclear. The CDR3 has 16 residues. Looked up from germline, CDR1 is SGHDT and CDR2 is YYEEEE. Trimming took 6 bases from V and 0 from J, leaving 19 bases between them. The CDR3 region is CASTLSTNLLSYEQYF. The CDR3 bases are TGTGCCAGCACGCTTTCCACTAACTTACTCTCCTACGAGCAGTACTTC.

The chain carries TRBV5-1 and TRBJ2-2; no clear D. Per the germline V gene, CDR1 is SGHRS and CDR2 is YFSETQ. The V end lost 0 bases, the J end lost 6 bases, and 9 bases lay between the germline ends. This CDR3 spans 14 amino acids. CDR3 protein: CASSLDFFAGELFF. The DNA of the CDR3 is TGCGCCAGCAGCTTGGATTTCTTTGCCGGGGAGCTGTTTTTT.

V and J are TRBV27 and TRBJ2-7; 10 bases map to TRBD2. With 4 bases clipped from V and 2 bases from J, the junction kept 5 bases outside the gene matches. Germline CDR1 is MNHEY and CDR2 is SMNVEV (reference sequence). The CDR3 is 15 amino acids. The CDR3 reads CASSSPSGGAYEQYF. Written as DNA, the CDR3 is TGTGCCAGCAGTTCCCCCAGCGGGGGGGCCTACGAGCAGTACTTC.

A single count supports this clone. The J gene is TRBJ2-3, the V gene TRBV7-2; D not resolved. Trimming removed 3 bases from V and 1 base from J, with 11 bases in between. The CDR3 is made up of 15 amino acids. CDR1 SGHTA and CDR2 FQGNSA come from the germline V gene. CDR3 protein: CASSFGSGGTDTQYF. As DNA, the CDR3 is TGTGCCAGCAGCTTCGGGTCTGGCGGCACAGATACGCAGTATTTT.

The count of this clone is one. The gene calls are TRBV30 and TRBJ1-1; unclear D gene. Trimming stripped 5 bases from V and 4 bases from J, with 17 bases between. Germline V gives CDR1 GTSNPN, CDR2 SVGIG (reference sequence). The CDR3 spans 14 residues. In DNA form, the CDR3 reads TGTGCCTGGCGATTGTGGAAGGGAGGCACTGAAGCTTTCTTT. It is translated as CAWRLWKGGTEAFF.

V and J are TRBV29-1 and TRBJ2-1; perhaps TRBD2 as D (5 bases). V lost 5 bases and J lost 3, with 14 bases in between. The CDR3 runs to 14 residues. The germline V gene has CDR1 SQVTM and CDR2 ANQGSEA. The CDR3 is CSVTRDGLYNEQFF. CDR3 sequence (DNA): TGCAGCGTTACCCGGGATGGGCTCTACAATGAGCAGTTCTTC.

The chain joins TRBV5-5 to TRBJ2-5, with TRBD1 identical over 8 bases. The germline V gene encodes CDR1 SGHKS and CDR2 YYEKEE (reference sequence). V shed 3 bases, J shed 4 bases, and the junction held 5 bases outside the gene matches. The CDR3 runs 14 residues. The CDR3 reads CASSSGQGRETQYF. Written as DNA, the CDR3 is TGTGCCAGCAGCTCCGGACAGGGTAGAGAGACCCAGTACTTC. The full variable domain, rest sourced from reference TRBV5-5 and TRBJ2-5, is DAGVTQSPTHLIKTRGQQVTLRCSPISGHKSVSWYQQVLGQGPQFIFQYYEKEERGRGNFPDRFSARQFPNYSSELNVNALLLGDSALYLCASSSGQGRETQYFGPGTRLLVL.

The chain links TRBV27 to TRBJ2-7, with 13 bases fitting TRBD2. CDR3 length: 16 amino acids. From germline, CDR1 is MNHEY and CDR2 SMNVEV (reference sequence). The V gene end was trimmed by 3 bases and the J gene end by 7 bases; junction bases not matched to a gene: 9. CDR3 coding DNA: TGTGCCAGCAGTTTGCTACTAGCGGGGGGGCCGGGAGAGCAGTACTTC. Encoded protein: CASSLLLAGGPGEQYF.